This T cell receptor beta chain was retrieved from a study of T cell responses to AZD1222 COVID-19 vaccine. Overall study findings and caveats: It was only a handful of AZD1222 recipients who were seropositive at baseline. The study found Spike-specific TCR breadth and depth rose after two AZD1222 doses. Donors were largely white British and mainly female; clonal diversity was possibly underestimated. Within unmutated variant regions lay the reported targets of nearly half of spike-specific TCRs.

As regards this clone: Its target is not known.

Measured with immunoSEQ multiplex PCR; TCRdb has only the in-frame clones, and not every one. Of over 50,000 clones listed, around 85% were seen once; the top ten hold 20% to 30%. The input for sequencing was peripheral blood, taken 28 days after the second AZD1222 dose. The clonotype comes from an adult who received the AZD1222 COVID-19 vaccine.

The CDR3 sequence is CATATGRDETQYF. The CDR3 DNA reads TGTGCCACAGCGACAGGACGGGATGAGACCCAGTACTTC. The chain is built from TRBV19 and TRBJ2-5; tentatively, D is TRBD1 (6 bases). The V end lost 10 bases, the J end lost 5 bases, and 17 bases lay between the germline ends. Germline V lookup: CDR1 LNHDA, CDR2 SQIVND (reference sequence). This CDR3 has 13 residues.